This TCR beta chain was profiled in a study of cytomegalovirus exposure and HLA in healthy donors (dated by TCRdb to 2015 to 2018). Looking at the study overall: The 666 repertoires of the first cohort and the approximately 110 validation repertoires were produced on the same platform, according to a later analysis. A separate validation cohort of roughly 130 different subjects was used in addition to the 666-subject first cohort. To predict cytomegalovirus infection status, the study combined high-throughput TCR immunosequencing, statistical association of individual TCRs with disease status, and machine learning. The study aimed to test whether signatures of past pathogen exposure could be identified by cataloging public T cell receptors.

As for this clone: It has no known antigen specificity. The input lacks base qualities; no much larger clone sits a single base away.

Overall results and qualifications from the work: All 120 or so repertoires were used to score co-occurrence in the validation cohort in a later analysis, because that analysis had no HLA typing for the cohort. Across donors, most TCR sequences were observed very rarely, whereas some public TCRs were present in many individuals. Of the cluster scores, around 95% were above 0 in a later analysis, which found that TCRs clustered in the first cohort also tended to co-occur in the 95 to 150 validation repertoires. A total of around 150 TCR beta chains were listed by the study as associated with cytomegalovirus. The authors suggested that the approach could potentially be generalized to other disease states and immunological phenotypes. The classifier was reported to diagnose cytomegalovirus status with high specificity and sensitivity in both the original and validation cohorts. A few of the identified cytomegalovirus-associated TCR beta chains were confirmed in vitro to be specific for cytomegalovirus antigens.

Libraries were constructed by the immunoSEQ multiplex PCR assay. As for the original processing: To diagnose cytomegalovirus status from the catalog of TCR beta chain sequences, a statistical classification framework was built. This is the immuneACCESS table as TCRdb keeps it, with only in-frame sequences that have V and J called. A part of the clones is gone; compared with another copy, unresolved V genes explain less than half, and the rest is unexplained. The D gene and trimming were derived from the DNA, and the V and J assignments and clone size from that table. This sample is represented by over 80,000 clones; roughly 85% of them were singletons. The ten most abundant clones make up approximately 20% of the sample. The donors were included in the validation cohort of over a hundred subjects, a group kept apart from the approximately 690-subject first cohort. This receptor was obtained from a man younger than 30 in good health and CMV-seropositive. Source material: PBMCs.

The nucleotides read TGTGCCAGCAGCTCGTCGCAAGAGGGCGCTGTAAATGGCTACACCTTC. Translated, it reads CASSSSQEGAVNGYTF. The V gene is TRBV7-9 and the J gene is TRBJ1-2; no confident D gene assignment can be made. The cysteine opens and the phenylalanine closes a CDR3 of 16 amino acids. Here the CDR3 DNA is all that survives: 48 bases in frame from base 1. V loses 4 bases of germline sequence and J loses 6 bases, and the interval between the two ends is 21 bases. Based on the germline V gene (reference sequence), the CDR1 and CDR2 sequences are SEHNR and FQNEAQ.